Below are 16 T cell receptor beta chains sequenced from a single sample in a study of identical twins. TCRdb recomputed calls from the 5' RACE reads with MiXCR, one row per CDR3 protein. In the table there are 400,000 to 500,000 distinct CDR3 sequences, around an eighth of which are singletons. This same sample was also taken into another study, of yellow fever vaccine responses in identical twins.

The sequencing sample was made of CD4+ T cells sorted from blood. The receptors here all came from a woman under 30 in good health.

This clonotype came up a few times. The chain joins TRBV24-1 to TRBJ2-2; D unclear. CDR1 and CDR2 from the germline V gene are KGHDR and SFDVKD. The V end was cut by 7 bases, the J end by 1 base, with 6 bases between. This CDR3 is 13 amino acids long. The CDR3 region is CATSSKNTGELFF. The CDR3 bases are TGTGCCACCAGCTCAAAGAACACCGGGGAGCTGTTTTTT.

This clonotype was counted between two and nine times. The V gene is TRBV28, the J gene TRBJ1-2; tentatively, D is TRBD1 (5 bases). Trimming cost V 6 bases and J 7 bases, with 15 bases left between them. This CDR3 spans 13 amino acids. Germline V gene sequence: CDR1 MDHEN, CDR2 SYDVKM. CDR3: CASREGPTRGYTF. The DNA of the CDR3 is TGTGCCAGCAGGGAGGGACCGACTCGTGGCTACACCTTC.

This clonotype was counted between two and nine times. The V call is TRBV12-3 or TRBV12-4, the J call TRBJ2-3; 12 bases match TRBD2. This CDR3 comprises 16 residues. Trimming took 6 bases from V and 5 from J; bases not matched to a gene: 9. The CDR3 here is CASRQRTSGAGDTQYF. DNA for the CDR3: TGTGCCAGCAGGCAACGGACTAGCGGGGCGGGAGATACGCAGTATTTT.

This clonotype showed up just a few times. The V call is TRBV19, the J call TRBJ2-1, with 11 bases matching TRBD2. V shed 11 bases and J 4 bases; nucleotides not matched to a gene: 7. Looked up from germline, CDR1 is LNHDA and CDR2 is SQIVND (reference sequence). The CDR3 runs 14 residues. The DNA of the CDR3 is TGTGCCGGGCCTCTAGCGGGAGGTTACAATGAGCAGTTCTTC. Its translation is CAGPLAGGYNEQFF.

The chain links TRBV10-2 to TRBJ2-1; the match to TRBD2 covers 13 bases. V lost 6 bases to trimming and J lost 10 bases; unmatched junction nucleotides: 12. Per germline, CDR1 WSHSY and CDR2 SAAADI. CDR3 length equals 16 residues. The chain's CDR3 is CASRSLIGLAGAEQFF. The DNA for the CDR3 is TGCGCCAGCAGAAGCTTAATAGGACTAGCGGGAGCAGAGCAGTTCTTC.

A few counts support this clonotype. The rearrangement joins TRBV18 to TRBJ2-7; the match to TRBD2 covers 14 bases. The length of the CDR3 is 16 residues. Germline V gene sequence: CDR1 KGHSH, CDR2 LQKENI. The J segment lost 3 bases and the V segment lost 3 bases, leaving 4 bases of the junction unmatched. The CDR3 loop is CASSPAGTSGGYEQYF. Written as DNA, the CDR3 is TGTGCCAGCTCACCGGCGGGGACTAGCGGGGGCTACGAGCAGTACTTC.

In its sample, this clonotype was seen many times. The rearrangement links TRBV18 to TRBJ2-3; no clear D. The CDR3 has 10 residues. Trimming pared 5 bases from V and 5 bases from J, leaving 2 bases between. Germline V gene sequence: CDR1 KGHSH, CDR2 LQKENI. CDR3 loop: CASSRDTQYF. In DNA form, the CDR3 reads TGTGCCAGCTCAAGAGATACGCAGTATTTT.

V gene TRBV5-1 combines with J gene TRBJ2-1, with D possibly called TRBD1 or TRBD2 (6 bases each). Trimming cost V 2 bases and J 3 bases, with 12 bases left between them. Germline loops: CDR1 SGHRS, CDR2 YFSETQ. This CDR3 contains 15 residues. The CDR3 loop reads CASSLGGSHYNEQFF. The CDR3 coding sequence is TGCGCCAGCAGCTTAGGGGGGTCTCACTACAATGAGCAGTTCTTC. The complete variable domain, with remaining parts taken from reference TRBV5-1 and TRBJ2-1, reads KAGVTQTPRYLIKTRGQQVTLSCSPISGHRSVSWYQQTPGQGLQFLFEYFSETQRNKGNFPGRFSGRQFSNSRSEMNVSTLELGDSALYLCASSLGGSHYNEQFFGPGTRLTVL.

CDR3 loop: CATSDPTPGQETQYF. For the CDR3, the DNA is TGTGCCACCAGTGATCCGACTCCGGGGCAAGAGACCCAGTACTTC. The V and J genes are TRBV24-1 and TRBJ2-5; TRBD2 is a possible D gene (5 bases). Germline loops: CDR1 KGHDR, CDR2 SFDVKD. Trimming cost V 3 bases and J 2 bases, with 12 bases left between them. The CDR3 totals 15 residues.

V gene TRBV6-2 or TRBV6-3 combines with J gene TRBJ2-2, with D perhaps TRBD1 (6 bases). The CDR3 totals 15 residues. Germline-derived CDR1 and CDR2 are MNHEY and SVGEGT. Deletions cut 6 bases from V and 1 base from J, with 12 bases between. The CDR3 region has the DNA TGTGCCAGCAGCCAAACGACAGGGAACACCGGGGAGCTGTTTTTT. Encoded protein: CASSQTTGNTGELFF.

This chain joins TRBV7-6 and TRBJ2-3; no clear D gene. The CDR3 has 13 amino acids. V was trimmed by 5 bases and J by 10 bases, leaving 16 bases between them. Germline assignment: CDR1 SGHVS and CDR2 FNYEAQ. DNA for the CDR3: TGTGCCAGCAGCCCGACGGATGGCGCAGCGCAGTATTTT. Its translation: CASSPTDGAAQYF. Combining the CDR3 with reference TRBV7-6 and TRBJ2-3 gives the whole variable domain GAGVSQSPRYKVTKRGQDVALRCDPISGHVSLYWYRQALGQGPEFLTYFNYEAQQDKSGLPNDRFSAERPEGSISTLTIQRTEQRDSAMYRCASSPTDGAAQYFGPGTRLTVL.

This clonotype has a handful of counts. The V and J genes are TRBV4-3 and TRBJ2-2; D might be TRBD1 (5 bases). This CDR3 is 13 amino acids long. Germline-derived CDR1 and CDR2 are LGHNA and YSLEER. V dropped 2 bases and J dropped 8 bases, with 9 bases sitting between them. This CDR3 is CASSQQGGGELFF. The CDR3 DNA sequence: TGCGCCAGCAGCCAACAGGGTGGGGGGGAGCTGTTTTTT.

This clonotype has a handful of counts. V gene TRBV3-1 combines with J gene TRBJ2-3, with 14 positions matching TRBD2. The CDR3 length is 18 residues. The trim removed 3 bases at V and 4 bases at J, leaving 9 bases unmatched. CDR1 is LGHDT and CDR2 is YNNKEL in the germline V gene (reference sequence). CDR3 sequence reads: CASSQGLAGATASDTQYF. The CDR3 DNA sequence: TGTGCCAGCAGCCAGGGACTAGCGGGGGCGACCGCTTCAGATACGCAGTATTTT.

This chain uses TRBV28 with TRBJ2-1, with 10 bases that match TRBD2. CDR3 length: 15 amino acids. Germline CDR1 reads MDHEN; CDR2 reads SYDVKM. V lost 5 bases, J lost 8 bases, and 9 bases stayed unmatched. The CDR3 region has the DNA TGTGCCAGCAGTGTAAGCGGGAGGGCCTTTGATGAGCAGTTCTTC. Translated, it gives CASSVSGRAFDEQFF.

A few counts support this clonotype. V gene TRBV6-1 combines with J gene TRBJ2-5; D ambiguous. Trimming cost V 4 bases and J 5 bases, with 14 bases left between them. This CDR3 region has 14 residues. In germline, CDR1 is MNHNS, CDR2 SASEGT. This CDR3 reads CASSVGSSSETQYF. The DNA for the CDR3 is TGTGCCAGCAGTGTAGGGTCGAGTTCGGAGACCCAGTACTTC.

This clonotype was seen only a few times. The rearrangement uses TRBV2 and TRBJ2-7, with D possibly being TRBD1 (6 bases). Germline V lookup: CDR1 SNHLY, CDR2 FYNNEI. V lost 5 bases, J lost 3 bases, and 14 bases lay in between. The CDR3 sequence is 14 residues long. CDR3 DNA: TGTGCCAGCAGTTTGCCGGGACAAGTCTACGAGCAGTACTTC. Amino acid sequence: CASSLPGQVYEQYF.